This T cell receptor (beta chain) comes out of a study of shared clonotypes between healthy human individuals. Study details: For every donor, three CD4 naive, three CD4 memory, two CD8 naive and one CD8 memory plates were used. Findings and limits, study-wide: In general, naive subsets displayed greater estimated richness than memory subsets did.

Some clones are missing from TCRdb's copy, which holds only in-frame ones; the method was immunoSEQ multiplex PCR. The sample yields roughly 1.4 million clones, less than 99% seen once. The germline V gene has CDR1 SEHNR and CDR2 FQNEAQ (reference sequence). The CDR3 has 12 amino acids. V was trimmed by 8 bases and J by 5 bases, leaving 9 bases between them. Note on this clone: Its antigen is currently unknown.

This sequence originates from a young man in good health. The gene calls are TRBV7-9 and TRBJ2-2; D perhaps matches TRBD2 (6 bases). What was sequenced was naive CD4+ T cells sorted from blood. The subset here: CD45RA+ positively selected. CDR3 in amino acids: CASDGGTGELFF. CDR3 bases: TGTGCCAGCGATGGAGGGACCGGGGAGCTGTTTTTT.